This passage covers 7 T cell receptor beta chains from one sample sequenced in a study of blood T cell repertoires in COVID-19. Here immunoSEQ multiplex PCR was the method, and the copy in TCRdb shows in-frame clones only, minus some. The table includes fewer than 500,000 clones, roughly nine tenths detected once. Source material: PBMCs or T cells enriched from blood (not recorded which). The receptors stem from a woman between 18 and 29 years old with acute COVID-19.

This clone was recorded a few times. The chain is built from TRBV2 and TRBJ2-1; 9 bases agree with TRBD2. In germline, CDR1 is SNHLY, CDR2 FYNNEI. The CDR3 sequence is 14 residues long. The V and J ends lost 4 bases and 7 bases, in that order; junction bases with no gene match: 5. The CDR3 bases are TGTGCCAGCAGTGGCATTAGCGGGAGTAATGAGCAGTTCTTC. Protein: CASSGISGSNEQFF.

The chain carries TRBV28 and TRBJ1-1; perhaps TRBD1 as D (6 bases). Germline V gene lookup returns CDR1 MDHEN and CDR2 SYDVKM. The length of the CDR3 is 14 residues. V was pared by 6 bases and J by 3 bases, with 14 bases between. The CDR3 region has the DNA TGTGCCAGCAGCGGAGAACAGGGCTACACTGAAGCTTTCTTT. This translates into CASSGEQGYTEAFF.

The rearrangement joins TRBV9 to TRBJ2-5; D may be TRBD1 (5 bases). V lost 0 bases to trimming and J lost 5 bases, with 11 bases between them. This CDR3 contains 14 residues. The germline V gene has CDR1 SGDLS and CDR2 YYNGEE. The chain's CDR3 is CASSVAQGRETQYF. The CDR3 region has the DNA TGTGCCAGCAGCGTAGCCCAGGGCAGGGAGACCCAGTACTTC.

The chain couples TRBV24-1 to TRBJ2-7, with TRBD2 matching over 14 bases. CDR3 length equals 15 residues. After removal of 7 bases from V and 2 bases from J, the junction contained 3 bases not matched to a gene. Germline V CDR1 and CDR2: KGHDR, SFDVKD. CDR3 sequence (DNA): TGTGCCACCAGATCGGGACTAGCGGGAGCCTACGAGCAGTACTTC. Its translation: CATRSGLAGAYEQYF.

About this clone itself: Other DNA sequences in this sample translate to the same CDR3. This chain links TRBV12-5 with TRBJ1-3; 8 bases line up with TRBD1. The CDR3 spans 15 residues. J lost 2 bases, V lost 5 bases, and 5 bases had no gene match. The germline gives CDR1 LGHNT, CDR2 FRNRAP. The CDR3 loop is CASGPGTGPGNTIYF. The CDR3, as DNA: TGTGCTAGTGGTCCCGGGACAGGTCCTGGAAACACCATATATTTT.

CDR3 protein: CASSVEGVPPLHF. CDR3 bases: TGTGCCAGCAGCGTAGAAGGGGTGCCGCCCCTCCACTTT. This chain connects TRBV9 to TRBJ1-6, with D perhaps matching TRBD1 (5 bases). Per germline, CDR1 SGDLS and CDR2 YYNGEE. The CDR3 runs 13 residues. The germline V and J ends were trimmed by 0 bases and 13 bases, with 11 bases remaining between them.

The gene calls are TRBV13 and TRBJ2-3; no firm D call. CDR1 is PRHDT and CDR2 is FYEKMQ in the germline V gene (reference sequence). Trimming left V 5 bases short and J 3 bases short, with 12 bases between. The CDR3 loop spans 14 amino acids. The CDR3: CASSQAETTDTQYF. Here the CDR3 DNA reads TGTGCCAGCAGCCAAGCCGAGACAACAGATACGCAGTATTTT.